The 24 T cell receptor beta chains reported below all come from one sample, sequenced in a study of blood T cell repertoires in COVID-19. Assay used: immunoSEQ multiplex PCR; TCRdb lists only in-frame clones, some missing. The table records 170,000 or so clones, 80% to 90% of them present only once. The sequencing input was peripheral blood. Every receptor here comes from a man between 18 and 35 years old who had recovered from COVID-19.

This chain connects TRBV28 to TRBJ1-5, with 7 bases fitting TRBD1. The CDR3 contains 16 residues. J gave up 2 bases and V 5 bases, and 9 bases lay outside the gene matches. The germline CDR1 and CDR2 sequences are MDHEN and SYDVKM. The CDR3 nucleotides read TGTGCCAGCAGTACCAACAACAGGGGTCGCAATCAGCCCCAGCATTTT. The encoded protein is CASSTNNRGRNQPQHF.

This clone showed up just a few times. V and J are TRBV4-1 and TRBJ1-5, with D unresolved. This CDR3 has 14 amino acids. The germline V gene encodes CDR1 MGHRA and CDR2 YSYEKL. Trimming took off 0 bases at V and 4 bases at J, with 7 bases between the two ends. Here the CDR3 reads CASSQDRGNQPQHF. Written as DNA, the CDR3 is TGCGCCAGCAGCCAAGATCGAGGAAATCAGCCCCAGCATTTT.

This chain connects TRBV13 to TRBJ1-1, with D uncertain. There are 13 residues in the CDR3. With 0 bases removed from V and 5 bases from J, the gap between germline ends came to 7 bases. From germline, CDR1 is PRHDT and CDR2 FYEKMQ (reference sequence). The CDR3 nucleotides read TGTGCCAGCAGCTTAGGTACGGGGACTGAAGCTTTCTTT. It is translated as CASSLGTGTEAFF.

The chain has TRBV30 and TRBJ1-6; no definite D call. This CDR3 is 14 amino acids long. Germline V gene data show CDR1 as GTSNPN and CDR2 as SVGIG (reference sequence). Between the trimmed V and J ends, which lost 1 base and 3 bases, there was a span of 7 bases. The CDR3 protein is CAWSEGGYNSPLHF. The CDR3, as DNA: TGTGCCTGGAGTGAGGGAGGCTATAATTCACCCCTCCACTTT.

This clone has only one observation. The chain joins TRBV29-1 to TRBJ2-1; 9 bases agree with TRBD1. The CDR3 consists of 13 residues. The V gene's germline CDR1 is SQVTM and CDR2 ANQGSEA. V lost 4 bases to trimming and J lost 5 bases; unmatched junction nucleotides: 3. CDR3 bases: TGCAGCGTTGGGGACAGGGCGAACAATGAGCAGTTCTTC. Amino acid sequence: CSVGDRANNEQFF.

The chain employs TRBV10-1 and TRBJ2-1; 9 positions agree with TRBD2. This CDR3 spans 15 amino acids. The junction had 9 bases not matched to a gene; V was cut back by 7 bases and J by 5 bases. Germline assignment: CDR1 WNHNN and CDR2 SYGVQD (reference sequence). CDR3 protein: CASTEGSSGNNEQFF. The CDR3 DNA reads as TGCGCCAGCACCGAGGGGTCTAGCGGGAACAATGAGCAGTTCTTC.

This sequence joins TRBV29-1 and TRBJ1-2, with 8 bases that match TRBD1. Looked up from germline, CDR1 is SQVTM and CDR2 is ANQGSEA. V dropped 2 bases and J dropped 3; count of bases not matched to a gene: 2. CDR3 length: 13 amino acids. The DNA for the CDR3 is TGCAGCGTTGAACAGGGGGCAGACTATGGCTACACCTTC. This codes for CSVEQGADYGYTF. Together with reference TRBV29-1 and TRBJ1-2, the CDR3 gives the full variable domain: SAVISQKPSRDICQRGTSLTIQCQVDSQVTMMFWYRQQPGQSLTLIATANQGSEATYESGFVIDKFPISRPNLTFSTLTVSNMSPEDSSIYLCSVEQGADYGYTFGSGTRLTVV.

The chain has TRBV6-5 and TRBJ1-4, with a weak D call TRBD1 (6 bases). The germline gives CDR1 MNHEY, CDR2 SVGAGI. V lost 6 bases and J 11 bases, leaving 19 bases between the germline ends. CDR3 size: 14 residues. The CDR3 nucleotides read TGTGCCAGCAGGTCACCAGGGGATTCTGGCAAACTGTTTTTT. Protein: CASRSPGDSGKLFF.

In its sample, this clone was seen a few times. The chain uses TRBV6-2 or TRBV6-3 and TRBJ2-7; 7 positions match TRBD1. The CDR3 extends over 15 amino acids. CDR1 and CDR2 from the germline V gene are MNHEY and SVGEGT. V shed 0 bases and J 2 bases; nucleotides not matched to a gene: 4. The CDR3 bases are TGTGCCAGCAGTTACTCCGAGACAGGGACCTACGAGCAGTACTTC. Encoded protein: CASSYSETGTYEQYF.

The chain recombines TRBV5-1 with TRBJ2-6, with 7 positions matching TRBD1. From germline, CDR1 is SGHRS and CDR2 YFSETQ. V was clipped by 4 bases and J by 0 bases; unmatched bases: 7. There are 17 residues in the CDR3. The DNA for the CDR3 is TGCGCCAGCAGCGGGGGACAGTCAAACTCTGGGGCCAACGTCCTGACTTTC. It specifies CASSGGQSNSGANVLTF.

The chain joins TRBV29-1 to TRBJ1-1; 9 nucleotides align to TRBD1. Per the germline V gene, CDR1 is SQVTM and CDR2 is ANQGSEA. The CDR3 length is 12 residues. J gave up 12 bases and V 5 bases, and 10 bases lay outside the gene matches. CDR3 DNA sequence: TGCAGCGTTCTTACAGGGGGCACCATCCCTTTCTTT. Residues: CSVLTGGTIPFF. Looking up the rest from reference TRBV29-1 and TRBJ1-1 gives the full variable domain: SAVISQKPSRDICQRGTSLTIQCQVDSQVTMMFWYRQQPGQSLTLIATANQGSEATYESGFVIDKFPISRPNLTFSTLTVSNMSPEDSSIYLCSVLTGGTIPFFGQGTRLTVV.

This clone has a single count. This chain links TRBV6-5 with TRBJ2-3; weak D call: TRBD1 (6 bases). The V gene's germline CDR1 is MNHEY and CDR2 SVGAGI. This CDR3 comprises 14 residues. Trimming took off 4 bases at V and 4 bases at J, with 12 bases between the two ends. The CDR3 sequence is CASSFQGSSDTQYF. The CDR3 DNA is TGTGCCAGCAGTTTCCAGGGGTCCTCAGATACGCAGTATTTT.

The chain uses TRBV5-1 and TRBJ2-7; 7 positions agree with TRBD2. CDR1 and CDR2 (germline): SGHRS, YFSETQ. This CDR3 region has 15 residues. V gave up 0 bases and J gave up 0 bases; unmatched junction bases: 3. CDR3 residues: CASSLGLAASYEQYF. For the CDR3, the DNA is TGCGCCAGCAGCTTGGGCCTAGCGGCCTCCTACGAGCAGTACTTC. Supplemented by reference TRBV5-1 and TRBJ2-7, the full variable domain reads KAGVTQTPRYLIKTRGQQVTLSCSPISGHRSVSWYQQTPGQGLQFLFEYFSETQRNKGNFPGRFSGRQFSNSRSEMNVSTLELGDSALYLCASSLGLAASYEQYFGPGTRLTVT.

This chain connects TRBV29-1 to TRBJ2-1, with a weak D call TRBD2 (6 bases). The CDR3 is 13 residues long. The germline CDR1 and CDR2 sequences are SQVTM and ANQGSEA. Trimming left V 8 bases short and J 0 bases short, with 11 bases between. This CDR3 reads CSSGVASYNEQFF. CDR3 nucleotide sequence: TGCAGCTCGGGGGTGGCCTCCTACAATGAGCAGTTCTTC.

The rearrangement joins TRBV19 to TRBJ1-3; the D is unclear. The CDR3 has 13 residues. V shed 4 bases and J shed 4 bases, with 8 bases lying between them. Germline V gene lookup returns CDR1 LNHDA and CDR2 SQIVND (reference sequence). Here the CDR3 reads CASSTGFGNTIYF. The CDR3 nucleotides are TGTGCCAGTAGTACGGGGTTCGGAAACACCATATATTTT.

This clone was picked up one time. The chain's CDR3 is CASSLYPDAPNTEAFF. The DNA for the CDR3 is TGCGCCAGCAGCTTGTATCCAGATGCCCCGAACACTGAAGCTTTCTTT. The chain combines TRBV5-1 with TRBJ1-1; D is ambiguous. CDR1 and CDR2 (germline): SGHRS, YFSETQ. This CDR3 has 16 amino acids. V lost 1 base, J lost 1 base, and 14 bases lay in between.

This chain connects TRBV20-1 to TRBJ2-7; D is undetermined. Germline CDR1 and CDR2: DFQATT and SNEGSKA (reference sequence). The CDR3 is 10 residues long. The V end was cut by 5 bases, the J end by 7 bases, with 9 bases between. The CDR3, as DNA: TGCAGTGCTTTGCTAGTTGAGCAGTACTTC. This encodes CSALLVEQYF.

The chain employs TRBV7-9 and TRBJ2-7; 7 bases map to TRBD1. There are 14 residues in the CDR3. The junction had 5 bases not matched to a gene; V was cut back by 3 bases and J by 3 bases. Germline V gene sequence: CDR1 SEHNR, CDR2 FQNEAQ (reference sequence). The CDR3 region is CASSLNRGHYEQYF. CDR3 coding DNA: TGTGCCAGCAGCTTGAACAGGGGACACTACGAGCAGTACTTC.

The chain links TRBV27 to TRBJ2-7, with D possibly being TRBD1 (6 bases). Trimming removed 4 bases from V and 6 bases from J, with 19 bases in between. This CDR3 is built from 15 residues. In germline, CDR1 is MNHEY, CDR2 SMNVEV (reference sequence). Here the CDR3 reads CASSSLDRLHLEQYF. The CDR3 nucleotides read TGTGCCAGCAGTTCTCTAGACAGGCTGCATCTCGAGCAGTACTTC.

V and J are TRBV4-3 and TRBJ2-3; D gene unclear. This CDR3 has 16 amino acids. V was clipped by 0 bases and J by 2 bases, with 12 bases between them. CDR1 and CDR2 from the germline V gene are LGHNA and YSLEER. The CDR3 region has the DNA TGCGCCAGCAGCCAAGATAGTGTTGGTTTCACAGATACGCAGTATTTT. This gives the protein CASSQDSVGFTDTQYF.

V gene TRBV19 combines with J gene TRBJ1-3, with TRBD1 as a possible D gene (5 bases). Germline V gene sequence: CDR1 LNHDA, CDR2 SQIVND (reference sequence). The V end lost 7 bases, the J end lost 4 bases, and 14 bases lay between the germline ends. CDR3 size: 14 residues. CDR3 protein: CASTRGIDGNTIYF. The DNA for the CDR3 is TGTGCCAGTACTAGGGGTATCGACGGAAACACCATATATTTT.

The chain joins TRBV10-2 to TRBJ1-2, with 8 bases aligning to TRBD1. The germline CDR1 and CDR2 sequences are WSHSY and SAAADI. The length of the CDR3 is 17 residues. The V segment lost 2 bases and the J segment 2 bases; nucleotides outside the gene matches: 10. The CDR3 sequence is CASSEDPIGQGNYGYTF. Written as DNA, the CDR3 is TGCGCCAGCAGTGAGGACCCGATCGGACAGGGAAACTATGGCTACACCTTC.

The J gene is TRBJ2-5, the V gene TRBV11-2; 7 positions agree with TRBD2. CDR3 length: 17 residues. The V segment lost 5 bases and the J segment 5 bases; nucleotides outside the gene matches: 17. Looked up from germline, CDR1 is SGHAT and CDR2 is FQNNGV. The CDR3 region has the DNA TGTGCCAGCAGCCCGTTCCTCGGGGGGAGGGCCGTCGAGACCCAGTACTTC. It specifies CASSPFLGGRAVETQYF.

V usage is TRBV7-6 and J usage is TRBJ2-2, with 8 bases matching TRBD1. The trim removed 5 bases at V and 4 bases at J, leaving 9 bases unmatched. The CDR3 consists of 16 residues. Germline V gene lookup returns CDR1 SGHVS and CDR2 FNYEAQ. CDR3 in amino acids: CASSPPGTGPTGELFF. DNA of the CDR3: TGTGCCAGCAGCCCCCCGGGGACAGGACCCACCGGGGAGCTGTTTTTT.